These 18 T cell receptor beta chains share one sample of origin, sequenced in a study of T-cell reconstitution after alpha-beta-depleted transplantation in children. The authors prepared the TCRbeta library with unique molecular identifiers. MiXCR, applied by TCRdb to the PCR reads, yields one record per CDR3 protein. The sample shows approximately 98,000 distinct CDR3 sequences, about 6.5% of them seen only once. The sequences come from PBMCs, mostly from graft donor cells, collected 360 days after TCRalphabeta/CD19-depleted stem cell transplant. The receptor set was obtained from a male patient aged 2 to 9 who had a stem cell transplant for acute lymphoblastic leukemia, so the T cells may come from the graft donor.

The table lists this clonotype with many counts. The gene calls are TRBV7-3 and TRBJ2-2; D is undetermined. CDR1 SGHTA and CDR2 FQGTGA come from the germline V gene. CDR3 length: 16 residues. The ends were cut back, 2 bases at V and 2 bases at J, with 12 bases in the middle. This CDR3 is CASSLAASVNTGELFF. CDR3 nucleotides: TGTGCCAGCAGCTTAGCGGCCTCAGTCAACACCGGGGAGCTGTTTTTT.

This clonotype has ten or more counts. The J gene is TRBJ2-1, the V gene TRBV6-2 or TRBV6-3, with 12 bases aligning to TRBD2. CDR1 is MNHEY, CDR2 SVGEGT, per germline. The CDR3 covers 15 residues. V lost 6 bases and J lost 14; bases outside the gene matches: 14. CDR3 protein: CASSSPALAGGSKFF. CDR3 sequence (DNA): TGTGCCAGCAGCTCGCCGGCGCTAGCGGGAGGGTCGAAGTTCTTC.

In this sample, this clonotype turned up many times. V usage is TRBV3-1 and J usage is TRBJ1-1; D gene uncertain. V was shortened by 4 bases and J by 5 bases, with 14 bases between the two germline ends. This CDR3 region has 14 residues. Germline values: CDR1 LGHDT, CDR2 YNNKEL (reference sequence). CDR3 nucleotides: TGTGCCAGCAGCCGAAAAATTGGGGTAACTGAAGCTTTCTTT. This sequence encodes CASSRKIGVTEAFF.

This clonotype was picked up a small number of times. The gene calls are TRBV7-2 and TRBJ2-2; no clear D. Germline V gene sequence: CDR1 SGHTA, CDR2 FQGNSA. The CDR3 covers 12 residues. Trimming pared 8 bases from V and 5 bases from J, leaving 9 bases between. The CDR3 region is CASCDPTGELFF. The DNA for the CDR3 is TGTGCCAGCTGCGACCCGACCGGGGAGCTGTTTTTT.

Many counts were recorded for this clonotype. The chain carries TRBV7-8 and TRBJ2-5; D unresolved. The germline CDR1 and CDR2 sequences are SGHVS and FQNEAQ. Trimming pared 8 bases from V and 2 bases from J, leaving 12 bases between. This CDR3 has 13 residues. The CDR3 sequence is CASGLRPQETQYF. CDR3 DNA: TGTGCCAGCGGCCTAAGGCCTCAAGAGACCCAGTACTTC.

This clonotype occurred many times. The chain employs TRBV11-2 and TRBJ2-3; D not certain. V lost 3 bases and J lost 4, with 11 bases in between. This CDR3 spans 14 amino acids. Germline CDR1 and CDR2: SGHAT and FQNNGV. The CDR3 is CASSLDDPSDTQYF. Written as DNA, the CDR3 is TGTGCCAGCAGCTTGGACGACCCATCAGATACGCAGTATTTT. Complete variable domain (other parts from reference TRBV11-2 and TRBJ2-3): EAGVAQSPRYKIIEKRQSVAFWCNPISGHATLYWYQQILGQGPKLLIQFQNNGVVDDSQLPKDRFSAERLKGVDSTLKIQPAKLEDSAVYLCASSLDDPSDTQYFGPGTRLTVL.

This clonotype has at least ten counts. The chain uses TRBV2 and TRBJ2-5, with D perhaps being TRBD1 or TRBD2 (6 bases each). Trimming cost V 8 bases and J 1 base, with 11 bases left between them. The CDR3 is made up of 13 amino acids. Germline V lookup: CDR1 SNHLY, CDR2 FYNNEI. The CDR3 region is CASPSGAQETQYF. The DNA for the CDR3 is TGTGCCAGCCCCTCGGGGGCCCAAGAGACCCAGTACTTC.

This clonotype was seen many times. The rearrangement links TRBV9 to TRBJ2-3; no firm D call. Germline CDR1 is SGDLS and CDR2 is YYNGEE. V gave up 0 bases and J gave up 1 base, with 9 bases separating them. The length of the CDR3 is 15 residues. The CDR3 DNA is TGTGCCAGCAGCGTAGGAGGACCCCGCACAGATACGCAGTATTTT. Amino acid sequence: CASSVGGPRTDTQYF. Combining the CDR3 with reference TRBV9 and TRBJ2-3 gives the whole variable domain DSGVTQTPKHLITATGQRVTLRCSPRSGDLSVYWYQQSLDQGLQFLIQYYNGEERAKGNILERFSAQQFPDLHSELNLSSLELGDSALYFCASSVGGPRTDTQYFGPGTRLTVL.

The CDR3 coding sequence is TGTGCCACCAGCTGGACATGGTACACTGAAGCTTTCTTT. This sequence encodes CATSWTWYTEAFF. The chain is built from TRBV15 and TRBJ1-1; tentative D call: TRBD1 (5 bases). The CDR3 is 13 amino acids. Trimming took 5 bases from V and 3 from J, leaving 10 bases between them. The germline V gene has CDR1 LNHNV and CDR2 YYDKDF (reference sequence).

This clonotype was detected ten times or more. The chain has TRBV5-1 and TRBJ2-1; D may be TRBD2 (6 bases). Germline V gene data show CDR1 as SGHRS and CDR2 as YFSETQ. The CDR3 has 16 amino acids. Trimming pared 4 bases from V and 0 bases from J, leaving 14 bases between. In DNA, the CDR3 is TGCGCCAGCAGCCTAGCCACTAGCAGCTCCTACAATGAGCAGTTCTTC. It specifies CASSLATSSSYNEQFF.

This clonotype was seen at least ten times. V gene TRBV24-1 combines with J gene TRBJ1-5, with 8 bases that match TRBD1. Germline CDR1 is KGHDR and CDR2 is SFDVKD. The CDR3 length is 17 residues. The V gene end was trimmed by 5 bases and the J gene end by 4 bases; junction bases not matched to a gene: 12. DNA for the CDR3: TGTGCCACCAGTGGCCCACGTACAGGGGGAGATAATCAGCCCCAGCATTTT. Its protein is CATSGPRTGGDNQPQHF.

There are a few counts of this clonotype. The DNA of the CDR3 is TGTGCCAGCAGCTTAGAAGCAGGGGTACGTGGCTACACCTTC. Encoded protein: CASSLEAGVRGYTF. This chain connects TRBV7-9 to TRBJ1-2; TRBD1 might be the D (6 bases). V dropped 1 base and J dropped 7 bases, with 13 bases sitting between them. Germline CDR1 is SEHNR and CDR2 is FQNEAQ (reference sequence). The CDR3 totals 14 residues.

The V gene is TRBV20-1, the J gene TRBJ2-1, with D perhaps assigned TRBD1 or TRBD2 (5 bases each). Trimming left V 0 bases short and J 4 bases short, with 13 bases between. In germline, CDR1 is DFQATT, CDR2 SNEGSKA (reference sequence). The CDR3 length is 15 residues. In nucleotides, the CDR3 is TGCAGTGCTAGAGATCGGAGGACATATTACAATGAGCAGTTCTTC. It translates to CSARDRRTYYNEQFF.

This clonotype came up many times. CDR3 DNA sequence: TGCAGTGCTAGCCGTCCGGGGGCCAAGCAGCCCCAGCATTTT. This encodes CSASRPGAKQPQHF. The chain couples TRBV20-1 to TRBJ1-5; TRBD1 is a possible D gene (6 bases). Germline CDR1 reads DFQATT; CDR2 reads SNEGSKA (reference sequence). The CDR3 sequence is 14 residues long. V lost 3 bases and J lost 7, with 16 bases in between.

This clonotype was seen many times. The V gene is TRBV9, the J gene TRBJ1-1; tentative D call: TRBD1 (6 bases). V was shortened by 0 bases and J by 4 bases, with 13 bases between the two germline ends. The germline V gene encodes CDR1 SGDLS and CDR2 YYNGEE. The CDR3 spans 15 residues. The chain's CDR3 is CASSVGQGQGTEAFF. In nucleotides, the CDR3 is TGTGCCAGCAGCGTAGGGCAGGGGCAGGGCACTGAAGCTTTCTTT.

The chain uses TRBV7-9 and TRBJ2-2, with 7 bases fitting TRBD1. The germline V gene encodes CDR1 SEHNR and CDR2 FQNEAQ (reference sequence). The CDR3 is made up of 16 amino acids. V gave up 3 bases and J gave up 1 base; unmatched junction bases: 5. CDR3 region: CASSFTGTVNTGELFF. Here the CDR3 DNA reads TGTGCCAGCAGCTTTACCGGGACAGTGAACACCGGGGAGCTGTTTTTT. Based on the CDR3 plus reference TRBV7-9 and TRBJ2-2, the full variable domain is DTGVSQNPRHKITKRGQNVTFRCDPISEHNRLYWYRQTLGQGPEFLTYFQNEAQLEKSRLLSDRFSAERPKGSFSTLEIQRTEQGDSAMYLCASSFTGTVNTGELFFGEGSRLTVL.

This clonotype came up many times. The CDR3, as DNA: TGCAGTGCTTCAGAAGCAGAGATCTATGGCTACACCTTC. Amino acid sequence: CSASEAEIYGYTF. This sequence joins TRBV20-1 and TRBJ1-2; D uncertain. Trimming removed 5 bases at V and 4 bases at J, with 14 bases between. This CDR3 has 13 residues. Germline CDR1 and CDR2: DFQATT and SNEGSKA (reference sequence).

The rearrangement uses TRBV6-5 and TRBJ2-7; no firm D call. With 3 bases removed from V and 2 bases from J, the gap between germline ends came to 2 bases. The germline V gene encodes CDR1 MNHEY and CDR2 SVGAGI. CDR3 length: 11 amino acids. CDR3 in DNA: TGTGCCAGCAGTTATGCCTACGAGCAGTACTTC. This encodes CASSYAYEQYF.